Presented here are 31 T cell receptor beta chains from one specimen sequenced in a study of shared clonotypes between healthy human individuals. TCRdb's copy holds only in-frame clones and misses some; the assay was immunoSEQ multiplex PCR. This repertoire shows roughly 500,000 clones, more than 65% found once; its top ten account for approximately 11%. The sample was PBMCs. These receptors all come from a woman in her 40s in good health. Some clones in this sample may be carry-over from other donors' samples.

This clone was detected only once. V gene TRBV7-3 combines with J gene TRBJ2-7, with 8 nucleotides matching TRBD1. V shed 5 bases, J shed 4 bases, and the junction held 7 bases outside the gene matches. Germline V CDR1 and CDR2: SGHTA, FQGTGA. This CDR3 region has 14 residues. This CDR3 reads CASSPRTGTYEQYF. For the CDR3, the DNA is TGTGCCAGCAGCCCACGGACAGGGACGTACGAGCAGTACTTC.

This clone appeared once. V is TRBV25-1 and J is TRBJ1-1; 8 bases match TRBD1. The CDR3 is made up of 14 amino acids. J was trimmed by 1 base and V by 8 bases; bases with no gene match: 6. CDR1 MGHDK and CDR2 SYGVNS come from the germline V gene. The CDR3 loop is CASEDRAANTEAFF. In DNA form, the CDR3 reads TGTGCCAGCGAGGACAGGGCAGCGAACACTGAAGCTTTCTTT.

The rearrangement joins TRBV28 to TRBJ2-6; D ambiguous. Germline CDR1 MDHEN, CDR2 SYDVKM. The CDR3 consists of 18 residues. Deletions cut 3 bases from V and 1 base from J, with 16 bases between. The CDR3 coding sequence is TGTGCCAGCAGTTTGGTGGCAGTCTCTCGGTCTGGGGCCAACGTCCTGACTTTC. Protein sequence: CASSLVAVSRSGANVLTF.

V and J are TRBV4-3 and TRBJ2-1; D may be TRBD2 (6 bases). The CDR3 extends over 20 amino acids. Germline assignment: CDR1 LGHNA and CDR2 YSLEER. V lost 1 base, J lost 0 bases, and 22 bases lay in between. The CDR3 DNA reads as TGCGCCAGCAGCCAAGTCGCCGCGAGGACTACCTCGACCTCCTACAATGAGCAGTTCTTC. Residues: CASSQVAARTTSTSYNEQFF.

The chain is built from TRBV2 and TRBJ1-2, with D unclear. The CDR3 is made up of 11 amino acids. The germline CDR1 and CDR2 sequences are SNHLY and FYNNEI. The ends were cut back, 8 bases at V and 4 bases at J, with 8 bases in the middle. CDR3 residues: CASGQAYGYTF. CDR3 sequence (DNA): TGTGCCAGCGGGCAAGCCTATGGCTACACCTTC.

In its sample, this clone was seen a few times. This rearrangement joins TRBV5-6 to TRBJ2-7; D call uncertain. CDR3 length: 13 residues. Per the germline V gene, CDR1 is SGHDT and CDR2 is YYEEEE. V was pared by 0 bases and J by 2 bases, with 6 bases between. For the CDR3, the DNA is TGTGCCAGCAGCTTGGGACCAACCTACGAGCAGTACTTC. Protein product: CASSLGPTYEQYF.

The chain uses TRBV11-1 and TRBJ2-1; TRBD2 might be the D (6 bases). The germline CDR1 and CDR2 sequences are SGHAT and FQDESV (reference sequence). Trimming shortened V by 7 bases and J by 9 bases, and 10 bases separated the two germline ends. This CDR3 is built from 11 residues. In DNA, the CDR3 is TGTGCCAGCACGCTGGAGGGTGAGCAGTTCTTC. It yields the protein CASTLEGEQFF. Supplemented by reference TRBV11-1 and TRBJ2-1, the full variable domain reads EAEVAQSPRYKITEKSQAVAFWCDPISGHATLYWYRQILGQGPELLVQFQDESVVDDSQLPKDRFSAERLKGVDSTLKIQPAELGDSAMYLCASTLEGEQFFGPGTRLTVL.

With respect to this clone: This sequence is one base from a far larger clone and is likely a read error. Other DNA sequences in this specimen translate into the identical CDR3. This chain joins TRBV30 and TRBJ1-2; D unclear. CDR3 length equals 14 residues. Germline lookup yields CDR1 GTSNPN and CDR2 SVGIG (reference sequence). For the CDR3, the DNA is TGTGCTTGGAGTGTCGGGCCTTCCTTCTATGGCTACACCTTC. As protein: CAWSVGPSFYGYTF. Together with reference TRBV30 and TRBJ1-2, the CDR3 gives the full variable domain: SQTIHQWPATLVQPVGSPLSLECTVEGTSNPNLYWYRQAAGRGLQLLFYSVGIGQISSEVPQNLSASRPQDRQFILSSKKLLLSDSGFYLCAWSVGPSFYGYTFGSGTRLTVV.

The V and J genes are TRBV11-2 and TRBJ2-2; the D gene is possibly TRBD2 (6 bases). This CDR3 is 15 amino acids long. Per germline, CDR1 SGHAT and CDR2 FQNNGV. V lost 3 bases to trimming and J lost 4 bases, with 12 bases between them. CDR3 sequence reads: CASSLSAGPTGELFF. CDR3 DNA: TGTGCCAGCAGCTTGTCCGCGGGGCCCACCGGGGAGCTGTTTTTT.

V gene TRBV5-1 combines with J gene TRBJ2-5, with 8 nucleotides matching TRBD1. CDR3 length equals 14 residues. Germline V gene data show CDR1 as SGHRS and CDR2 as YFSETQ. V trimming: 4 bases; J trimming: 13 bases; junction bases outside the gene matches: 15. The CDR3 nucleotides read TGCGCCAGCAGCCTGGCCGTGGGGACAGGCTTATTGTACTTC. Its protein product is CASSLAVGTGLLYF.

V gene TRBV5-1 combines with J gene TRBJ2-3; 8 bases are shared with TRBD2. The trim removed 4 bases at V and 0 bases at J, leaving 7 bases unmatched. Germline loops: CDR1 SGHRS, CDR2 YFSETQ. The CDR3 covers 16 residues. CDR3 region: CASSLKLAESTDTQYF. The CDR3 nucleotides read TGCGCCAGCAGCCTGAAACTAGCGGAGAGCACAGATACGCAGTATTTT. Full variable domain (outside the CDR3, taken from reference TRBV5-1 and TRBJ2-3): KAGVTQTPRYLIKTRGQQVTLSCSPISGHRSVSWYQQTPGQGLQFLFEYFSETQRNKGNFPGRFSGRQFSNSRSEMNVSTLELGDSALYLCASSLKLAESTDTQYFGPGTRLTVL.

CDR3 sequence reads: CASSPLATGELFF. Here the CDR3 DNA reads TGTGCCAGCAGTCCCCTCGCCACCGGGGAGCTGTTTTTT. The V gene is TRBV27, the J gene TRBJ2-2; D uncertain. The V end lost 5 bases, the J end lost 4 bases, and 8 bases lay between the germline ends. The CDR3 has 13 amino acids. Per germline, CDR1 MNHEY and CDR2 SMNVEV (reference sequence).

Comment on this clone: Other DNA sequences from this sample encode an identical CDR3 as well. The chain carries TRBV11-2 and TRBJ2-5; the D is unclear. Germline V lookup: CDR1 SGHAT, CDR2 FQNNGV. The CDR3 runs 11 residues. Trimming left V 4 bases short and J 5 bases short, with 5 bases between. This CDR3 reads CASSSGETQYF. As DNA, the CDR3 is TGTGCCAGCAGCTCCGGGGAGACCCAGTACTTC.

As for this clone: With a far larger clone one base away, a read error is the likely cause. Other DNA sequences in the same sample also yield this CDR3. The V call is TRBV30, the J call TRBJ2-7, with 7 bases matching TRBD2. V dropped 1 base and J dropped 4; count of bases not matched to a gene: 10. Germline V gives CDR1 GTSNPN, CDR2 SVGIG (reference sequence). The CDR3 sequence is 15 residues long. The CDR3 DNA reads as TGTGCCTGGAGTGGTCAGGCGGGAGTTGCTTACGAGCAGTACTTC. It is translated as CAWSGQAGVAYEQYF.

The CDR3 DNA follows: TGTGCCAGTAGTATGGGACAGGGAAGGAGCAATCAGCCCCAGCATTTT. It yields the protein CASSMGQGRSNQPQHF. The chain employs TRBV19 and TRBJ1-5; 9 bases are shared with TRBD1. Trimming cost V 3 bases and J 1 base; bases outside gene matches: 4. The CDR3 is made up of 16 amino acids. Germline CDR1 reads LNHDA; CDR2 reads SQIVND (reference sequence).

J is TRBJ1-5 and V is TRBV28; D unresolved. CDR1 and CDR2 from the germline V gene are MDHEN and SYDVKM. Trimming stripped 5 bases from V and 1 base from J, with 12 bases between. This CDR3 has 15 amino acids. CDR3 sequence (DNA): TGTGCCAGCAGTGGCGTTGGAGGGAGCAATCAGCCCCAGCATTTT. This sequence encodes CASSGVGGSNQPQHF. Supplemented by reference TRBV28 and TRBJ1-5, the full variable domain reads DVKVTQSSRYLVKRTGEKVFLECVQDMDHENMFWYRQDPGLGLRLIYFSYDVKMKEKGDIPEGYSVSREKKERFSLILESASTNQTSMYLCASSGVGGSNQPQHFGDGTRLSIL.

Turning to this clone: This likely reflects a read error, since a far larger clone is one base away. This CDR3 is also generated by other DNA sequences in the sample. The chain combines TRBV6-1 with TRBJ2-7, with D perhaps matching TRBD2 (5 bases). CDR1 and CDR2 from the germline V gene are MNHNS and SASEGT. The CDR3 consists of 14 residues. CDR3 nucleotide sequence: TGTGCAACCCGGGAATGGGGTGCCCAGAACGAGCAGTACTTC. Encoded protein: CATREWGAQNEQYF.

This sequence joins TRBV5-4 and TRBJ2-3; the match to TRBD2 covers 12 bases. Germline V lookup: CDR1 SGHNT, CDR2 YYREEE (reference sequence). The V segment lost 3 bases and the J segment 0 bases; nucleotides outside the gene matches: 5. The CDR3 runs to 17 residues. CDR3 loop: CASSSTSGRTSTDTQYF. The DNA for the CDR3 is TGTGCCAGCAGCTCGACTAGCGGGAGAACGAGCACAGATACGCAGTATTTT.

The chain joins TRBV12-5 to TRBJ2-1; D is unclear. Germline V gene sequence: CDR1 LGHNT, CDR2 FRNRAP. Trimming took 3 bases from V and 0 from J, leaving 6 bases between them. The CDR3 totals 14 residues. The DNA of the CDR3 is TGTGCTAGTGGTTTTTCTACCTCCTACAATGAGCAGTTCTTC. Translation: CASGFSTSYNEQFF. Full variable domain (missing parts from reference TRBV12-5 and TRBJ2-1): DARVTQTPRHKVTEMGQEVTMRCQPILGHNTVFWYRQTMMQGLELLAYFRNRAPLDDSGMPKDRFSAEMPDATLATLKIQPSEPRDSAVYFCASGFSTSYNEQFFGPGTRLTVL.

The chain joins TRBV5-1 to TRBJ2-5, with D unresolved. The CDR3 sequence is 11 residues long. V shed 4 bases and J shed 3 bases, with 4 bases lying between them. Per germline, CDR1 SGHRS and CDR2 YFSETQ. The CDR3 spells CASSAEETQYF. The DNA of the CDR3 is TGCGCCAGCAGCGCCGAAGAGACCCAGTACTTC. Full variable domain (outside the CDR3, taken from reference TRBV5-1 and TRBJ2-5): KAGVTQTPRYLIKTRGQQVTLSCSPISGHRSVSWYQQTPGQGLQFLFEYFSETQRNKGNFPGRFSGRQFSNSRSEMNVSTLELGDSALYLCASSAEETQYFGPGTRLLVL.

Remarks on this clone: One base separates it from a far larger clone, so it is likely a read error. The chain recombines TRBV5-6 with TRBJ1-2; the D gene is possibly TRBD1 (5 bases). This CDR3 has 12 amino acids. Trimming left V 3 bases short and J 9 bases short, with 12 bases between. Germline CDR1 reads SGHDT; CDR2 reads YYEEEE. The CDR3 DNA is TGTGCCAGCAGCTCCTTAACAGGATGCTACACCTTC. It yields the protein CASSSLTGCYTF.

This chain joins TRBV7-9 and TRBJ1-5; 7 bases agree with TRBD1. Germline CDR1 is SEHNR and CDR2 is FQNEAQ (reference sequence). The CDR3 has 17 amino acids. With 5 bases clipped from V and 0 bases from J, the junction kept 10 bases outside the gene matches. CDR3 amino acids: CASSDDRVGYSNQPQHF. In DNA form, the CDR3 reads TGTGCCAGCAGCGACGACAGGGTAGGGTATAGCAATCAGCCCCAGCATTTT.

The gene calls are TRBV25-1 and TRBJ2-5; the D gene could be TRBD1 or TRBD2 (5 bases each). The CDR3 has 14 amino acids. Trimming removed 0 bases from V and 4 bases from J, with 9 bases in between. The germline V gene has CDR1 MGHDK and CDR2 SYGVNS. CDR3 amino acids: CASSEYGTGETQYF. CDR3 DNA sequence: TGTGCCAGCAGTGAATATGGGACGGGAGAGACCCAGTACTTC.

Concerning this clone itself: A junction end diverges from the germline sequence, so it may reflect a read error. V is TRBV7-7 and J is TRBJ2-2, with TRBD1 matching over 10 bases. Germline CDR1 SSHAT, CDR2 FNYEAQ (reference sequence). This CDR3 region has 16 residues. The CDR3 DNA reads as TGTGCTAGCAGCCCCCTCGGACAGGGGGTTGCCGGGGAGCTGTTTTTT. Encoded protein: CASSPLGQGVAGELFF.

The chain is built from TRBV14 and TRBJ1-2; D is undetermined. CDR1 is SGHDN, CDR2 FVKESK, per germline. Trimming shortened V by 1 base and J by 4 bases, and 7 bases separated the two germline ends. The CDR3 sequence is 13 residues long. This chain's CDR3 is CASSQGAFYGYTF. DNA of the CDR3: TGTGCCAGCAGCCAAGGGGCCTTCTATGGCTACACCTTC.

The J gene is TRBJ1-1, the V gene TRBV19, with 8 positions matching TRBD1. The J segment lost 6 bases and the V segment lost 4 bases, leaving 10 bases of the junction unmatched. Germline lookup yields CDR1 LNHDA and CDR2 SQIVND (reference sequence). This CDR3 comprises 15 residues. The CDR3 spells CASSSDRTGRAEAFF. In DNA, the CDR3 is TGTGCCAGTAGTAGTGACAGGACAGGGCGCGCTGAAGCTTTCTTT.

The V and J genes are TRBV6-9 and TRBJ2-7, with D perhaps TRBD2 (6 bases). The CDR3 length is 15 residues. V was trimmed by 4 bases and J by 2 bases, leaving 15 bases between them. Per the germline V gene, CDR1 is MNHGY and CDR2 is SVAAGI. CDR3 coding DNA: TGTGCCAGCAGTTTGGCTAGCGACAACACCTACGAGCAGTACTTC. This translates into CASSLASDNTYEQYF.

On this clone itself: It is likely a read error: a sequence one base away is far more abundant. Different DNA sequences within this sample yield the same CDR3. This rearrangement joins TRBV7-3 to TRBJ2-7, with 14 nucleotides matching TRBD2. The germline CDR1 and CDR2 sequences are SGHTA and FQGTGA. This CDR3 contains 22 residues. CDR3 sequence: CASSLVRKTLSTSGRAGYEQYF. Written as DNA, the CDR3 is TGTGCCAGCAGCTTAGTCCGTAAGACCCTTTCGACTAGCGGGAGGGCCGGGTACGAGCAGTACTTT.

This clone showed up just once. The J gene is TRBJ2-7, the V gene TRBV18; 10 bases agree with TRBD2. The CDR3 loop spans 14 amino acids. Germline assignment: CDR1 KGHSH and CDR2 LQKENI. The ends lost 5 bases at V and 4 bases at J; junction bases unmatched: 5. This chain's CDR3 is CASSTQREGYEQYF. DNA of the CDR3: TGTGCCAGCTCAACACAGCGGGAGGGGTACGAGCAGTACTTC.

This clone was observed many times. Within the sample, other DNA sequences also encode this same CDR3. The V call is TRBV18, the J call TRBJ2-7; D is ambiguous. Germline CDR1 and CDR2: KGHSH and LQKENI. This CDR3 contains 13 residues. Trimming removed 5 bases at V and 1 base at J, with 9 bases between. CDR3 coding DNA: TGTGCCAGCTCAGTGACCGCTTCCTACGAGCAGTACTTC. It encodes CASSVTASYEQYF.

The chain is built from TRBV2 and TRBJ2-6, with D perhaps assigned TRBD1 or TRBD2 (6 bases each). The CDR3 runs to 15 residues. CDR1 and CDR2 from the germline V gene are SNHLY and FYNNEI. Between the trimmed V and J ends, which lost 8 bases and 3 bases, there was a span of 14 bases. The CDR3 is CASRWGAYGANVLTF. The DNA for the CDR3 is TGTGCCAGCCGGTGGGGGGCTTATGGGGCCAACGTCCTGACTTTC.